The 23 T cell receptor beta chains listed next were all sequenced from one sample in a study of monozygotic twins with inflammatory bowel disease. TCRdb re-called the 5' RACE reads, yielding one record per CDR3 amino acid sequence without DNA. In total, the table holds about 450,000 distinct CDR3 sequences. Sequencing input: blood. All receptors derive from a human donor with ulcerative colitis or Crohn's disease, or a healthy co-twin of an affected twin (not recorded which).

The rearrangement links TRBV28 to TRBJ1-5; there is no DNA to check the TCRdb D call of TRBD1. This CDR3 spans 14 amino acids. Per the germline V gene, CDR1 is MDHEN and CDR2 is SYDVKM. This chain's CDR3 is CASSPQGETQPQHF.

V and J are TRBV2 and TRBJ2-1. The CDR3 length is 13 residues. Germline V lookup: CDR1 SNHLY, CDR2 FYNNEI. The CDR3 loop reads CAREGSSRSEQFF.

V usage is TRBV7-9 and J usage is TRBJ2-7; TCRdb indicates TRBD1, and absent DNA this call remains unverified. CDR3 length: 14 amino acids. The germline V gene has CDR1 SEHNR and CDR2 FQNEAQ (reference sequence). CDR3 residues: CASSWTGPFYEQYF.

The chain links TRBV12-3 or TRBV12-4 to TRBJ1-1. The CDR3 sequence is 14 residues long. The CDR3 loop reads CASSPGLVNTEAFF.

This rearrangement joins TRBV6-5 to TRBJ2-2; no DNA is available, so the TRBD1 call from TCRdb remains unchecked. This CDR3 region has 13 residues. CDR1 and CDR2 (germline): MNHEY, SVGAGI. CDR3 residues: CASWGAGTGELFF.

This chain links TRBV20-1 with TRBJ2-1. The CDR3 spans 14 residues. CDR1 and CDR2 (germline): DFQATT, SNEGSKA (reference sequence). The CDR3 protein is CSAVTVSSYNEQFF.

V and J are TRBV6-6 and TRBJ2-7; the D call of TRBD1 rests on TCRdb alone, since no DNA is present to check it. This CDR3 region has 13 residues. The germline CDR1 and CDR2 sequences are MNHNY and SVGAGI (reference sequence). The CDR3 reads CASSDPGDYEQYF.

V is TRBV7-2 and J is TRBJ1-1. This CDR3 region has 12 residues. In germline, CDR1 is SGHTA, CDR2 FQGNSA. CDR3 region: CASSLLGTEAFF.

CDR3 amino acids: CASSLQQGLYGYTF. The chain uses TRBV3-1 and TRBJ1-2; TCRdb gives TRBD1 as the D gene, but with no DNA this cannot be confirmed. CDR1 and CDR2 (germline): LGHDT, YNNKEL (reference sequence). The CDR3 sequence is 14 residues long.

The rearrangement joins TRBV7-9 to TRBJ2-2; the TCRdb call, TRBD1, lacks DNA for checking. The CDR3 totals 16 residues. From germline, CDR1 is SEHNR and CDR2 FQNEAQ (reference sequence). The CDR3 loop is CASRYVGQGNTGELFF.

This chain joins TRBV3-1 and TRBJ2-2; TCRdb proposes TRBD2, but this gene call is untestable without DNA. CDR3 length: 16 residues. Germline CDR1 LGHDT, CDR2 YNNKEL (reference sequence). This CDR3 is CASRALAGGDTGELFF.

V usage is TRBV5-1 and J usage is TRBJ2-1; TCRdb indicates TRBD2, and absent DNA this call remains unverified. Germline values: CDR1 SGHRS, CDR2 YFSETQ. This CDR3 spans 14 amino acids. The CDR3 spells CASSLPGEWDEQFF.

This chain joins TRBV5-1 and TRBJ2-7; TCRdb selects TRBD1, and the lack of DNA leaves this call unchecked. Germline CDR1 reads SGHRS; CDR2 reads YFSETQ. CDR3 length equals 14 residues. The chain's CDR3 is CASSLSGQPYEQYF.

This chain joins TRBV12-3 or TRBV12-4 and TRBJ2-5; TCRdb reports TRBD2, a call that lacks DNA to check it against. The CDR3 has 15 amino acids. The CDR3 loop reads CASSFTSGSQETQYF.

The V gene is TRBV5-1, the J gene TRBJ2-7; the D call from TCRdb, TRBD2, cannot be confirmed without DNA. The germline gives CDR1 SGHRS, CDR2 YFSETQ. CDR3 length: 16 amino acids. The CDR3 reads CASSLEPSGKPYEQYF. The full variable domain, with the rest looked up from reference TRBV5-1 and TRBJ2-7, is KAGVTQTPRYLIKTRGQQVTLSCSPISGHRSVSWYQQTPGQGLQFLFEYFSETQRNKGNFPGRFSGRQFSNSRSEMNVSTLELGDSALYLCASSLEPSGKPYEQYFGPGTRLTVT.

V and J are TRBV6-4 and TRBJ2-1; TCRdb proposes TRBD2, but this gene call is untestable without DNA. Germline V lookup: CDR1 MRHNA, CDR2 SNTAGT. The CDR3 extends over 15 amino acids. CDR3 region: CASSDGPRLYNEQFF.

CDR3 residues: CASSPLGGGTQYF. This chain connects TRBV3-1 to TRBJ2-3; the D gene TCRdb calls, TRBD2, cannot be checked with no DNA. Germline values: CDR1 LGHDT, CDR2 YNNKEL (reference sequence). The CDR3 has 13 amino acids.

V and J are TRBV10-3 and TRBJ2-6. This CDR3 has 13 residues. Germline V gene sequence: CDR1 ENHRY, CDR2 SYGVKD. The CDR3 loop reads CATGVTGANVLTF.

CDR3 loop: CSARLAASYEQYF. The rearrangement joins TRBV20-1 to TRBJ2-7; TCRdb selects TRBD2, and the lack of DNA leaves this call unchecked. Germline V CDR1 and CDR2: DFQATT, SNEGSKA (reference sequence). This CDR3 comprises 13 residues.

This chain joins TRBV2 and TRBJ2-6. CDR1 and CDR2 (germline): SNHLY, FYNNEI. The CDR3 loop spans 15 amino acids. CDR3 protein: CASSGTISGANVLTF. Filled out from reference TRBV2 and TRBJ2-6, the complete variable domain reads EPEVTQTPSHQVTQMGQEVILRCVPISNHLYFYWYRQILGQKVEFLVSFYNNEISEKSEIFDDQFSVERPDGSNFTLKIRSTKLEDSAMYFCASSGTISGANVLTFGAGSRLTVL.

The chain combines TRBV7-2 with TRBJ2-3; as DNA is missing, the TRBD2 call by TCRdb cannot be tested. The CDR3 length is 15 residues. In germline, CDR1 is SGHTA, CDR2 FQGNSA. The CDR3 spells CASSASGRVTDTQYF.

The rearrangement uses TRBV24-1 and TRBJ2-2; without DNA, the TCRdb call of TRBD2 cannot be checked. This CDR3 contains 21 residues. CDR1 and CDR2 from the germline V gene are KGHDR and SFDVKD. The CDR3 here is CATSDLAGRGGRALGTGELFF.

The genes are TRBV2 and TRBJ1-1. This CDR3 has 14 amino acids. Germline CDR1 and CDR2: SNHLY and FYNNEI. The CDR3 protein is CASSEVRMNTEAFF.